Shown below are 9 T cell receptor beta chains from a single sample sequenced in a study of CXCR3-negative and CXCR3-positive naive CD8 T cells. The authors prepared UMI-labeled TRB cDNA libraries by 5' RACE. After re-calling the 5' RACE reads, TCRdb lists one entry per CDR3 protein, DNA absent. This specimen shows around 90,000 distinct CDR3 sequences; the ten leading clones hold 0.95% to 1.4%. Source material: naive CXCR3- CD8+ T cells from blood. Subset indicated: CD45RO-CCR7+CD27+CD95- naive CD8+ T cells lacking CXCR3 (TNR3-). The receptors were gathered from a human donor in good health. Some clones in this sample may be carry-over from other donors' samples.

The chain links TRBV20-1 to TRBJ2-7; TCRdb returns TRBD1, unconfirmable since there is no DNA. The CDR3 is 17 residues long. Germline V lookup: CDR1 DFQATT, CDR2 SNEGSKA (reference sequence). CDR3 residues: CSARDSTGSFGSYEQYF.

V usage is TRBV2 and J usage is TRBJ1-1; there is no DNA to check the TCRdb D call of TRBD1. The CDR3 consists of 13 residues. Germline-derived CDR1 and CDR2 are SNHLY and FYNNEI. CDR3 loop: CASASGGSTEAFF.

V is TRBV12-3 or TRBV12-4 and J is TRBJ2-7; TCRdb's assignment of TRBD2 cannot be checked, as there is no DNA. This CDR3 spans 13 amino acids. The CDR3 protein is CASSFGGTYEQYF.

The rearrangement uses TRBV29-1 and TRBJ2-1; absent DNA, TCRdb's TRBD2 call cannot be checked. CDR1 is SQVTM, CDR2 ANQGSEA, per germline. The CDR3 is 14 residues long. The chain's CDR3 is CSVPTSGNYNEQFF.

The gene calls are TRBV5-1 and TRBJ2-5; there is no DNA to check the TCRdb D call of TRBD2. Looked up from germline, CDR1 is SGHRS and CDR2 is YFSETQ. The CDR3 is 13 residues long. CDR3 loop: CASSPTGEGTQYF.

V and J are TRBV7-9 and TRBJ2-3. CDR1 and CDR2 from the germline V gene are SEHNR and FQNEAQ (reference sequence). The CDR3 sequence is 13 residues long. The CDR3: CASSLPVKDTQYF. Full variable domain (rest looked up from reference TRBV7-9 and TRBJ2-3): DTGVSQNPRHKITKRGQNVTFRCDPISEHNRLYWYRQTLGQGPEFLTYFQNEAQLEKSRLLSDRFSAERPKGSFSTLEIQRTEQGDSAMYLCASSLPVKDTQYFGPGTRLTVL.

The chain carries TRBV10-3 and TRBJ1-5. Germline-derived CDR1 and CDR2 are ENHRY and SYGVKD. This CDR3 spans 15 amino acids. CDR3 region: CAISDRGPSNQPQHF.

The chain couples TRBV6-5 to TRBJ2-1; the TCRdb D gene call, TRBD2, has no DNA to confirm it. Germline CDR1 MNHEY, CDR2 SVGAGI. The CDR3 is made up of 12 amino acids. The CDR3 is CASSSTSSEQFF.

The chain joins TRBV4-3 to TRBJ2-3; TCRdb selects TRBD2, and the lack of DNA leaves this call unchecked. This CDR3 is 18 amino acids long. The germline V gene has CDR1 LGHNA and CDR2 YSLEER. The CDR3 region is CASSQDSRTSGAIDTQYF.